Sequencing of this T cell receptor (beta chain) was carried out in a study of shared T cell receptors in the human thymus. To note about this clone: Other DNA sequences in the same sample also yield this CDR3.

Profiling relied on immunoSEQ multiplex PCR, and the TCRdb table lists in-frame clones only, not all of them. The data hold 600,000 to 900,000 clones, with approximately 85% observed a single time. The V end lost 0 bases, the J end lost 8 bases, and 11 bases lay between the germline ends. Per the germline V gene, CDR1 is SGHRS and CDR2 is YFSETQ. The CDR3 spans 13 residues. These same records also appear under a second study, on human thymus T cells. This second study says: Donors were healthy Finnish infants having corrective surgery for congenital heart defects. During corrective heart surgery, resections were taken, and the thymus tissue came from them.

V usage is TRBV5-1 and J usage is TRBJ1-2; TRBD1 is a possible D gene (5 bases). What was sequenced was thymocytes. This clonotype was obtained from a girl less than two years old with a congenital heart defect. CDR3 in amino acids: CASSLAGGGGYTF. The CDR3 bases are TGCGCCAGCAGCTTGGCCGGGGGAGGGGGCTACACCTTC.